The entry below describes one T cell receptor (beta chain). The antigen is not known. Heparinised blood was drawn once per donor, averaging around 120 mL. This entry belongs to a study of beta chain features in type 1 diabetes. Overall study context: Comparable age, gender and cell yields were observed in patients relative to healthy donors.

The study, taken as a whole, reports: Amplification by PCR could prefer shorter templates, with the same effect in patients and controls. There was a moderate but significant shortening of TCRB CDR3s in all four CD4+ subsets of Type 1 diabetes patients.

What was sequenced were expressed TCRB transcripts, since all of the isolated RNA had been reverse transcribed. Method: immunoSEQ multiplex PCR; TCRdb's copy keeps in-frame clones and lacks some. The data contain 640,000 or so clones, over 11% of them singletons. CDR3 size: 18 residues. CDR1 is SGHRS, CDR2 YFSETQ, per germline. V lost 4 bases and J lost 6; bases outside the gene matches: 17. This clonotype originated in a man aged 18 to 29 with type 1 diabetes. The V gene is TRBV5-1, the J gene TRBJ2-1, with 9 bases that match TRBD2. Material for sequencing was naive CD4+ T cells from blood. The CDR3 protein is CASSPRTGASGTSNEQFF. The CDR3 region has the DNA TGCGCCAGCAGCCCCCGGACGGGTGCTAGCGGGACCTCCAATGAGCAGTTCTTC. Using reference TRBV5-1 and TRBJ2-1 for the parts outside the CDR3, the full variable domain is KAGVTQTPRYLIKTRGQQVTLSCSPISGHRSVSWYQQTPGQGLQFLFEYFSETQRNKGNFPGRFSGRQFSNSRSEMNVSTLELGDSALYLCASSPRTGASGTSNEQFFGPGTRLTVL.